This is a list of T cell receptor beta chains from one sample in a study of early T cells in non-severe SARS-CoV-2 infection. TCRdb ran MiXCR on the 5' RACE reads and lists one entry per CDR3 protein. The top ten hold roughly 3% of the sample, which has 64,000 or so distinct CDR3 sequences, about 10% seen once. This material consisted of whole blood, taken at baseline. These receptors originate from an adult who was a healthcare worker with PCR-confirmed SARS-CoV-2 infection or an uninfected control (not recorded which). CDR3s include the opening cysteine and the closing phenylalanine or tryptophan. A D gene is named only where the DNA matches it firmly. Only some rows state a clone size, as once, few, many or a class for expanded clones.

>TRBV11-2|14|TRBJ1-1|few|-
TGTGCCAGCAGCTTAATCTATGGAAACACTGAAGCTTTCTTT
CASSLIYGNTEAFF
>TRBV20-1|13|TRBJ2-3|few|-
TGCAGTGCTAGAGATTTTCGCTCGGTAACGCAGTATTTT
CSARDFRSVTQYF
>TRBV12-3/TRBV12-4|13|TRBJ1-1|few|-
TGTGCCAGCAGTCCGGTGGTTAACACTGAAGCTTTCTTT
CASSPVVNTEAFF
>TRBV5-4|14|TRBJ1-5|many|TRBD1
TGTGCCAGCAGCTTGGACAGGGGGAATCAGCCCCAGCATTTT
CASSLDRGNQPQHF
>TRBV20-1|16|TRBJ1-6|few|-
TGCAGTGCTAGAGGCTCGGGAGGGTTATTGAATTCACCCCTCCACTTT
CSARGSGGLLNSPLHF
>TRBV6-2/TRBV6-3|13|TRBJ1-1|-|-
TGTGCCAGCAGCTTTCGGGGGAGGTCTGAAGCTTTCTTT
CASSFRGRSEAFF
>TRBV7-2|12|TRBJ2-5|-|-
TGTGCCAGCAGTTGGATCCAAGAGACCCAGTACTTC
CASSWIQETQYF
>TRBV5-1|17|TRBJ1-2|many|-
TGCGCCAGCAGCTCGTCCACAGGGCGGGTGCGGGGCTATGGCTACACCTTC
CASSSSTGRVRGYGYTF
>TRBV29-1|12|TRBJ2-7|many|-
TGCAGCGTTGGTATAGGGCCCTACGAGCAGTACTTC
CSVGIGPYEQYF
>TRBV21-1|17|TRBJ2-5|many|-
TGTGCCAGCAGCAAAGAGTTTGTCGGGCGCCCTAAAGAGACCCAGTACTTC
CASSKEFVGRPKETQYF
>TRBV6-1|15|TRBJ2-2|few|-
TGTGCCAGCACCCAAGGGGCAGGGGCGACCGGGGAGCTGTTTTTT
CASTQGAGATGELFF
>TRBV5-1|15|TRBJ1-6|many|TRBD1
TGCGCCAGCAGCTTGTCAGGGGGAGTTAATTCACCCCTCCACTTT
CASSLSGGVNSPLHF
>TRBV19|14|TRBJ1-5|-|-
TGTGCCAGTAGTATCCGCAGCCGCAATCAGCCCCAGCATTTT
CASSIRSRNQPQHF
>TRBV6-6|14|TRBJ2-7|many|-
TGTGCCAGCAGTAACCGGGACGGCTCCTACGAGCAGTACTTC
CASSNRDGSYEQYF
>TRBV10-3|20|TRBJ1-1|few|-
TGTGCCATCAGTGGAGGTCCCCGGGCGGCAACCACGCCGATGAACACTGAAGCTTTCTTT
CAISGGPRAATTPMNTEAFF
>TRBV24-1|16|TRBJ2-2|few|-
TGTGCCACCAGTGATCACCAAAAGGCGAACACCGGGGAGCTGTTTTTT
CATSDHQKANTGELFF
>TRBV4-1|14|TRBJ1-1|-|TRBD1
TGCGCCAGCAGCCCGGGACAGGGGTCGGGTGAAGCTTTCTTT
CASSPGQGSGEAFF
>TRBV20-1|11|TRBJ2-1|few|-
TGCAGTGCCCCCGCCTGGGGTGAGCAGTTCTTC
CSAPAWGEQFF
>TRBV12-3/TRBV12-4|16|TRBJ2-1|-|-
TGTGCCAGCATCCCTTTCCCTAGCAGTCCCCACGATGAGCAGTTCTTC
CASIPFPSSPHDEQFF
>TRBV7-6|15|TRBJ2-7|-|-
TGTGCCAGCAGCCCCCAGCCGGGACTCTACTACGAGCAGTACTTC
CASSPQPGLYYEQYF
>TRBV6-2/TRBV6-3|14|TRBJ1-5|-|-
TGTGCCAGCAGTTACTCAAGTAGCAATCAGCCCCAGCATTTT
CASSYSSSNQPQHF
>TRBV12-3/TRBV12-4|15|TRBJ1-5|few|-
TGTGCCAGCAGCCCCGGGGCAGGGCTTTATCAGCCCCAGCATTTT
CASSPGAGLYQPQHF
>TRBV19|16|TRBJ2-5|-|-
TGTGCCAGTAGTGACTCTATGGTTTCCATTAAAGAGACCCAGTACTTC
CASSDSMVSIKETQYF
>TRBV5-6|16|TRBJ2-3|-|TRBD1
TGTGCCAGCAGCTTCCGGACAGGGACAAGCACAGATACGCAGTATTTT
CASSFRTGTSTDTQYF
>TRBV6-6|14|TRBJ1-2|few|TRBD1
TGTGCCAGCAGTTCCGAGGGGGCGGACTATGGCTACACCTTC
CASSSEGADYGYTF
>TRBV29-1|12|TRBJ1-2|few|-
TGCAGCGTTGAGCAGATTGGCTTGGGCTACACCTTC
CSVEQIGLGYTF
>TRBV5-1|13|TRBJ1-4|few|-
TGCGCCAGCAGCTTGGACTCAAATGAAAAACTGTTTTTT
CASSLDSNEKLFF
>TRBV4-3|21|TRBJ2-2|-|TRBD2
TGCGCCAGCAGCCAACATGCGGGAGTGGGCTGGCGGGGGGGCCTCACCGGGGAGCTGTTTTTT
CASSQHAGVGWRGGLTGELFF
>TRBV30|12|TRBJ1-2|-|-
TGTGCCTGGACTGCCGGGACCTTTGGCTACACCTTC
CAWTAGTFGYTF
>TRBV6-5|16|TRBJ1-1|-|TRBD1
TGTGCCAGCAGTCTACTACCCCGGACAGGGAGGGCTGAAGCTTTCTTT
CASSLLPRTGRAEAFF
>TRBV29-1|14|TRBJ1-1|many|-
TGCAGCGTTGAAGTAGATCCAGGCTACACTGAAGCTTTCTTT
CSVEVDPGYTEAFF
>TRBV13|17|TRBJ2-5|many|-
TGTGCCAGCAGCGGGGGGTCGCCACGAGCAGGGGGAGAGACCCAGTACTTC
CASSGGSPRAGGETQYF
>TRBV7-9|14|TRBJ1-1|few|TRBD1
TGTGCCAGCAGCCCTCTTGTCGGGACAGGGGAAGCTTTCTTT
CASSPLVGTGEAFF